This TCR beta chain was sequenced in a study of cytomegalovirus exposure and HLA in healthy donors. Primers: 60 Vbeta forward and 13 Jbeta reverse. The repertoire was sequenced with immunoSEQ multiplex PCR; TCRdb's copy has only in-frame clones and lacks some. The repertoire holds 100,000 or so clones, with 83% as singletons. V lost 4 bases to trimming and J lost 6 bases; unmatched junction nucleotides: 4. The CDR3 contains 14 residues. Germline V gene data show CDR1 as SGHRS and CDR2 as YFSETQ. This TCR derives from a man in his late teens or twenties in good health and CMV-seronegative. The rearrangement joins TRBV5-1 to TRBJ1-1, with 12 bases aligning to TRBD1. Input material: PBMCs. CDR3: CASSPGQGASEAFF. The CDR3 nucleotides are TGCGCCAGCAGCCCGGGACAGGGGGCGTCTGAAGCTTTCTTT.